The TCR beta chain under discussion was sequenced for a study of esophageal squamous cell carcinoma under preoperative chemotherapy. About this clonotype: Its antigen remains unknown.

Time point in this sample: after preoperative PTX-NDP chemotherapy. Patients received paclitaxel-nedaplatin as preoperative chemotherapy before surgery. Study conclusions and caveats: Clonal contraction, more than amplification, hit abundant clones after paclitaxel-nedaplatin.

Using its own MiXCR run on the PCR reads, TCRdb lists one record per CDR3 protein. The table lists about 32,000 distinct CDR3 sequences, around 50% of them singletons. The TCR was taken from a human donor with esophageal squamous cell carcinoma. The donor label of this sample is uncertain. The specimen was taken from a patient given preoperative chemotherapy.

The CDR3 spells CAWSSETQYF. The CDR3 DNA reads as TGTGCCTGGAGTTCAGAGACCCAGTACTTC. This chain links TRBV30 with TRBJ2-7; D unclear. The better agreement between TRBJ2-5 and the DNA end casts doubt on the J call. Looked up from germline, CDR1 is GTSNPN and CDR2 is SVGIG (reference sequence). The CDR3 totals 10 residues.